The 4 T cell receptor beta chains given below trace back to one sample, sequenced in a study of cytomegalovirus exposure and HLA in healthy donors. PCR was performed using 60 Vbeta and 13 Jbeta primers. The method was immunoSEQ multiplex PCR; TCRdb's version includes in-frame clones alone and lacks a portion of them. The table includes some 120,000 clones, 17% detected once. The specimen sequenced was PBMCs. These receptors were collected from a female donor in good health and CMV-seropositive.

This clone was observed a handful of times. The chain couples TRBV27 to TRBJ1-1; D possibly corresponds to TRBD1 (5 bases). The length of the CDR3 is 14 residues. The V end was cut by 7 bases, the J end by 4 bases, with 16 bases between. Germline V gene lookup returns CDR1 MNHEY and CDR2 SMNVEV (reference sequence). The CDR3 nucleotides read TGTGCCAGCACCCCGCTGGGGGGTTTCACTGAAGCTTTCTTT. It yields the protein CASTPLGGFTEAFF.

Only a few counts were recorded for this clone. The V gene is TRBV7-9, the J gene TRBJ1-2, with 11 bases that match TRBD1. Trimming at V came to 4 bases and at J to 5 bases, leaving 3 bases not matched to a gene. The length of the CDR3 is 14 residues. Germline CDR1 reads SEHNR; CDR2 reads FQNEAQ (reference sequence). DNA for the CDR3: TGTGCCAGCAGCTGGGGACAGGGGGATTATGGCTACACCTTC. It encodes CASSWGQGDYGYTF.

The chain joins TRBV4-2 to TRBJ2-7; maybe TRBD1 (6 bases). This CDR3 comprises 15 residues. Germline CDR1 reads LGHNA; CDR2 reads YNFKEQ. The V and J ends lost 1 base and 0 bases respectively, with 10 bases between them. The CDR3 DNA sequence: TGTGCCAGCAGCCAAGCAGGGGTCAGCTCCTACGAGCAGTACTTC. Translation: CASSQAGVSSYEQYF.

The V call is TRBV30, the J call TRBJ1-1; D ambiguous. This CDR3 contains 15 residues. Germline CDR1 and CDR2: GTSNPN and SVGIG (reference sequence). V was cut by 0 bases and J by 0 bases, with 11 bases left in between. CDR3 nucleotide sequence: TGTGCCTGGAGTGTTCGTCAAGACTTGAACACTGAAGCTTTCTTT. This codes for CAWSVRQDLNTEAFF.